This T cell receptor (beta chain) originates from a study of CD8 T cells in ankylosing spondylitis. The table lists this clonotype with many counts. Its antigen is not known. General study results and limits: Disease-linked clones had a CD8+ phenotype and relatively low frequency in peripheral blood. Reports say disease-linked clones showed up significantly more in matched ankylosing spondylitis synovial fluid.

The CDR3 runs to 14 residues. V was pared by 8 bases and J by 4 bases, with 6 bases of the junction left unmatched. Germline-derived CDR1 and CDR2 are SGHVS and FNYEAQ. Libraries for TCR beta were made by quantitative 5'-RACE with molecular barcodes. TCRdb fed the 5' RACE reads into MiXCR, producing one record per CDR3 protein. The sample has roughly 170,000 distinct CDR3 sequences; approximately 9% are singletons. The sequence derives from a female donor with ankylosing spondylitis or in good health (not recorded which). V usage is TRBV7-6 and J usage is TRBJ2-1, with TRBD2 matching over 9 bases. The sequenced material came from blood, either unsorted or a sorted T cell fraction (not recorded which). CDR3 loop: CASGSSGDYNEQFF. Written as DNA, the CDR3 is TGTGCCAGCGGGTCTAGCGGGGATTACAATGAGCAGTTCTTC.